This T cell receptor beta chain was recovered during a study of cytomegalovirus exposure and HLA in healthy donors (TCRdb year 2017). Background on the whole study: According to an earlier analysis of 587 of the donors, about 179 million T cells yielded over 100 million unique TCR beta sequences and about 280 Gb of sequence data. Besides the first cohort of 666 subjects, a separate validation cohort made up of 120 different subjects was used. HLA typing included class I and class II loci at four-digit resolution. All discovery cohort repertoires had been generated on a single sequencing platform. The number of donors typed differed by locus, with about 629-630 for A, B, C, DRB1 and DQB1, 522 for DQA1, over 600 for DPA1, and under 490 for DPB1. To predict cytomegalovirus infection status, the study brought together high-throughput TCR immunosequencing, statistical association of individual TCRs with disease status, and machine learning. An earlier analysis of roughly 580 of the donors used high-throughput TCR beta sequencing to judge whether each TCR beta V gene segment behaved as functional or pseudogenic. The study aimed to test whether signatures of past pathogen exposure could be identified by cataloging public T cell receptors. Donor age, sex, ethnicity and CMV serostatus were compiled alongside the repertoire data. In a later genetic analysis, genome-wide SNP genotypes for about 65% of the roughly 670 donors were used, and that subset was treated as a discovery cohort. Using immunosequencing, the study profiled T cell repertoires from around 680 subjects and related those repertoires to cytomegalovirus serostatus. Among roughly 370 genotyped donors of the cohort, an average of about 240,000 unique TCR beta nucleotide sequences were sequenced per donor, roughly 20% of them non-productive. In a later analysis, previously published TCR beta repertoires from fewer than 750 donors were re-analyzed and high-resolution HLA genotyping was added so that TCR occurrence patterns could be studied. The later analysis used no new phenotypic data to find candidate immune exposures, relying instead on TCR beta sequences and their occurrence across donors. About five DR-DQ haplotypes were treated as single units for association and clustering because of strong linkage in the cohort. Of the approximately 400 genotyped donors, roughly 80% were placed in the genetic ancestry cluster associated with self-reported Caucasian donors. An early release covering 500 to 750 HLA-typed donors comprised roughly 300 gigabases of sequencing data and tens of millions of unique TCR sequences. Study-level results and caveats: A further reported finding was that TCR beta sequences accurately predicted the HLA-A and HLA-B alleles for most subjects in the first cohort. Because counts were too low, roughly 17 rarely observed V segments, including chromosome 9 orphons, were left out of the earlier analysis of a few hundred of the donors. Most TCR sequences were observed very rarely across donors, whereas some public TCRs were present in many individuals. In a later analysis, TCR association rates were found to vary across HLA loci, with the most associated TCRs seen for DRB1 alleles and the fewest for HLA-C alleles. In this cohort, only TCR beta chains were sequenced, and detectable features were limited by the absence of alpha or paired-chain data. A later genetic analysis reported fewer N-insertions in productive TCRs among donors in an Asian-associated ancestry cluster than the roughly 620-donor mean. Immune exposure information for the cohort was limited to CMV serostatus. A later analysis associated around 16,000 TCR beta sequences with specific HLA alleles at a false discovery rate of 0.05. Because the 87-base-pair reads could not distinguish some IMGT-functional V segments, including TRBV6-2 and TRBV6-3, those segments were excluded. An earlier analysis of roughly 570 of the donors showed that most TCR beta V segments appeared in productive rearrangements either about 87% or about 30% of the time, which broadly matched IMGT annotations. The sequencing pipeline was judged likely to have produced a cluster of highly shared sequence variants as a technical artifact. A later genetic analysis associated a missense DCLRE1C variant with V-gene and J-gene trimming of TCR beta chains, and an independent cohort replicated the association. In vitro tests confirmed that three of the cytomegalovirus-associated TCR beta chains recognize cytomegalovirus antigens. Correlated functional status among segregating V segments might reflect linkage disequilibrium, but an unknown experimental factor could not be ruled out. A later analysis found that most CMV-associated TCR beta chains appeared HLA-restricted, with HLA associations seemingly driven largely by CMV exposure. In a later analysis, several top co-occurrence clusters were reported to appear linked to parvovirus B19, influenza, CMV and Epstein-Barr virus. In a later analysis, HLA-associated TCR beta chains showed more clonal expansion and lower generation probabilities than non-associated chains that were equally common. In both the original and validation cohorts, the classifier was reported to diagnose cytomegalovirus status with high specificity and sensitivity. HLA typing was unavailable for some donors at each locus, so association tests used only the typed subset. Roughly uniform sequencing depth across donors was assumed in presence/absence analyses, although this assumption may not hold. According to the authors, the approach could potentially be generalized to other disease states and immunological phenotypes. Assigning TCR associations to individual alleles was difficult when HLA alleles, especially DR and DQ, strongly co-occurred. A total of 150 or so TCR beta chains were listed by the study as associated with cytomegalovirus.

Preparation of the library involved the immunoSEQ multiplex PCR assay. The multiplex PCR relied on a mix of 60 forward primers for TCR Vbeta segments and 13 reverse primers for TCR Jbeta segments. The CDR3 region of rearranged TCR beta genes was amplified from genomic DNA with a multiplex PCR assay. Amplified TCR beta libraries were sequenced as 87-base-pair reads on the Illumina HiSeq System. Under the source paper's analysis protocol: In a later analysis, tens of millions of unique TCR beta chains were counted across the approximately 620 repertoires, and approximately 9.9 million of these chains were shared by at least two donors. Raw reads were error-corrected and collapsed into unique sequences by a nearest-neighbor algorithm in which closely related sequences were merged to remove PCR and sequencing errors. V, D and J gene segments were assigned by aligning CDR3 sequences to IMGT reference sequences. For a sequence to be retained, a match of at least six nucleotides to both a V gene segment and a J gene segment was required. Rearrangements were classified as productive when the CDR3 lacked stop codons and remained in frame with V and J, and all other rearrangements were classified as non-productive. CDR3 was defined according to IMGT convention as the region running from the second conserved V-encoded cysteine to the conserved J-encoded phenylalanine. The earlier analysis of some 540 of the donors excluded any sequence lacking an unambiguous match to a single V gene segment. In an earlier analysis of several hundred of the donors, V segments were called functional above 56.7% productive rearrangements and were called segregating when the between-donor standard deviation exceeded 5%. To diagnose cytomegalovirus status from the catalog of TCR beta chain sequences, a statistical classification framework was built. In a later analysis, V and J genes were assigned by comparing TCR nucleotide sequences against IMGT/GENE-DB human TR gene sequences. The TCRdist pipeline was used in a later analysis to assign CDR3 sequences and most-parsimonious VDJ recombination scenarios. A later analysis defined each TCR beta chain by its CDR3 amino acid sequence plus V-gene family, and excluded reads lacking a unique V-gene family. As a way to deal with suspected cross-contamination and a sequencing artifact, a later analysis dropped under 600 nucleotide sequences that were highly shared and had low generation probability. A later analysis calculated a clonal expansion index for each public chain from normalized within-repertoire ranks of inferred template counts. Generation probabilities in a later analysis came from a VDJ recombination model fitted to out-of-frame rearrangements, and those results were checked against IGoR. In a later analysis, hypergeometric tests were used to score TCR-TCR, TCR-HLA and TCR-CMV co-occurrence, with a repertoire-size bias correction applied to TCR pairs. False discovery rates were estimated in a later analysis by permuting HLA or CMV assignments 20 times. In a later analysis, co-occurring TCRs were grouped with DBSCAN, and TCRdist sequence similarity was added when clustering was performed within HLA-allele-positive subsets. Repertoires with fewer than 30,000 or more than 120,000 public chains, plus five repertoires with anomalous nucleotide sharing, were excluded from co-occurrence clustering. The table was pulled from immuneACCESS by TCRdb, which kept in-frame rearrangements only. Such tables lose some clones; where checked, under half of the loss comes from unresolved V genes, and the rest has no known cause. From that table come the V and J calls and clone size; the DNA was used to work out D and trimming. For this sample there are 100,000 to 150,000 clones; over 70% appear just once. The ten largest clones add up to more than 2.5% of the sample.

The cohort consisted of 600 or so healthy bone marrow donors. At the time of sampling, all cohort members were nominally healthy, though unrecorded immune exposures were likely present. The donor was CMV seropositive and was included in the group of 250 to 350 seropositive cohort members. A peripheral blood sample was provided by each donor, and peripheral blood mononuclear cells were used for TCR beta sequencing. The Qiagen DNeasy Blood Extraction Kit was used to extract genomic DNA from the blood cell samples. Concerning this clone itself: The antigen it binds to is not known. The record has no base qualities; no much larger clone is one base away.

Taken from cysteine to phenylalanine, the CDR3 has 13 residues. Just the 39-base CDR3 DNA is kept, in frame starting at base 1. From the germline V gene, CDR1 is MNHNS and CDR2 is SASEGT. Between the V and J ends, shortened by 5 bases and 7 bases respectively, the junction contains 11 bases. The V and J genes are TRBV6-1 and TRBJ2-2; TRBD1 could be the D gene, as 5 bases match. The specimen was PBMCs. This TCR was sampled from a woman in her sixties or seventies in good health and CMV-seropositive. The DNA reads as follows: TGTGCCAGCAGTTCAGGGTCGGTCGGGGAGCTGTTTTTT. Translated, it gives CASSSGSVGELFF.